One sample yielded the 9 T cell receptor beta chains listed below, sequenced in a study of cytomegalovirus exposure and HLA in healthy donors. Profiling relied on immunoSEQ multiplex PCR, and the TCRdb table lists in-frame clones only, not all of them. The sample shows about 150,000 clones, 80% to 95% of them seen only once. The sample comprised PBMCs. These receptors were obtained from a man aged 18 to 30 in good health and CMV-seronegative.

The genes are TRBV5-1 and TRBJ2-1; the D is unclear. The CDR3 loop spans 14 amino acids. Trimming left V 2 bases short and J 5 bases short, with 11 bases between. Germline CDR1 and CDR2: SGHRS and YFSETQ. The CDR3 DNA follows: TGCGCCAGCAGCTTTATGAGTCAAAACAATGAGCAGTTCTTC. It specifies CASSFMSQNNEQFF.

This chain connects TRBV2 to TRBJ2-5; 7 bases line up with TRBD1. The CDR3 runs 14 residues. In germline, CDR1 is SNHLY, CDR2 FYNNEI. V lost 7 bases to trimming and J lost 3 bases; unmatched junction nucleotides: 8. CDR3 region: CASNIRQGEETQYF. DNA for the CDR3: TGTGCCAGCAACATAAGACAGGGAGAAGAGACCCAGTACTTC.

The CDR3 region is CASSQDWRPQETQYF. The CDR3 DNA reads as TGCGCCAGCAGCCAAGATTGGAGACCACAAGAGACCCAGTACTTC. V and J are TRBV4-1 and TRBJ2-5; no clear D. This CDR3 is 15 amino acids long. Germline lookup yields CDR1 MGHRA and CDR2 YSYEKL. The germline V and J ends were trimmed by 0 bases and 2 bases, with 10 bases remaining between them.

The chain is built from TRBV9 and TRBJ2-2; D uncertain. CDR3 size: 15 residues. V was clipped by 0 bases and J by 5 bases, with 11 bases between them. CDR1 is SGDLS, CDR2 YYNGEE, per germline. CDR3 residues: CASSVGFKLTGELFF. The CDR3 DNA reads TGTGCCAGCAGCGTAGGCTTTAAGCTAACCGGGGAGCTGTTTTTT.

V usage is TRBV15 and J usage is TRBJ2-3; D might be TRBD2 (5 bases). V was cut by 6 bases and J by 2 bases, with 15 bases left in between. The CDR3 is 15 residues long. Germline V CDR1 and CDR2: LNHNV, YYDKDF (reference sequence). The CDR3 reads CATSMSGGVTDTQYF. CDR3 in DNA: TGTGCCACCAGTATGAGCGGAGGTGTCACAGATACGCAGTATTTT.

The rearrangement joins TRBV9 to TRBJ2-1, with D hard to call. The V gene's germline CDR1 is SGDLS and CDR2 YYNGEE. The CDR3 sequence is 13 residues long. Between the trimmed V and J ends, which lost 0 bases and 5 bases, there was a span of 6 bases. The CDR3 spells CASSVGPHNEQFF. The CDR3 nucleotides are TGTGCCAGCAGCGTAGGTCCTCACAATGAGCAGTTCTTC.

The rearrangement links TRBV5-4 to TRBJ1-1, with D possibly being TRBD1 (5 bases). Germline CDR1 is SGHNT and CDR2 is YYREEE (reference sequence). Trimming took 0 bases from V and 2 from J, leaving 8 bases between them. The CDR3 length is 14 residues. The CDR3 sequence is CASSLARVNTEAFF. CDR3 bases: TGTGCCAGCAGCTTGGCCAGGGTTAACACTGAAGCTTTCTTT.

This chain links TRBV4-3 with TRBJ1-2, with a weak D call TRBD1 (6 bases). Trimming stripped 0 bases from V and 6 bases from J, with 14 bases between. The CDR3 is 15 residues long. Per germline, CDR1 LGHNA and CDR2 YSLEER. This CDR3 reads CASSQERGGGHGYTF. CDR3 in DNA: TGCGCCAGCAGCCAAGAGCGAGGGGGGGGTCATGGCTACACCTTC.

The gene calls are TRBV5-1 and TRBJ2-7; 8 bases are shared with TRBD2. Germline-derived CDR1 and CDR2 are SGHRS and YFSETQ. Losses at the gene ends were 2 bases for V and 5 bases for J; bases not matched to a gene: 18. This CDR3 spans 18 amino acids. The CDR3 loop is CASSLWTVSSGGFNEQYF. As DNA, the CDR3 is TGCGCCAGCAGCTTATGGACAGTTTCGAGCGGGGGCTTCAACGAGCAGTACTTC.